This TCR beta chain was recorded in a study of T-cell memory formation after mild COVID-19. There are a few counts of this clonotype. TCRdb redid the calling of the 5' RACE reads with MiXCR, one entry per CDR3 protein. The table records 350,000 or so distinct CDR3 sequences, 20% to 25% of them present only once. The TCR sequence derives from a man aged 18 to 29 who had mild COVID-19 (a few samples of this study predate the infection). Cell type and time point are not known. Sequencing was performed on PBMCs or a T cell subset sorted from them (not recorded which).

CDR3 nucleotides: TGTGCCACCAGTGATACACTAGCGGGGGGATACAATGAGCAGTTCTTC. Its translation: CATSDTLAGGYNEQFF. The chain joins TRBV24-1 to TRBJ2-1; 12 nucleotides agree with TRBD2. This CDR3 spans 16 amino acids. CDR1 is KGHDR, CDR2 SFDVKD, per germline. Losses at the gene ends were 3 bases for V and 4 bases for J; bases not matched to a gene: 3.